The entry that follows covers one T cell receptor beta chain sequence. Its recognized antigen is unknown. Base qualities are not at hand, and no much larger clone is one base apart. Systemically healthy Caucasian individuals from Russia, approximately 39 in total and aged about 6 to 90 years, were included as donors. About 10 milliliters of peripheral blood were collected from each donor into EDTA-treated Vacutainer tubes. Ficoll-Paque density-gradient centrifugation was used to isolate PBMCs, with at least 6 million per sample. Total RNA, at least 6 micrograms per sample, was extracted from PBMCs with Trizol reagent. For every donor, an aliquot of PBMCs went through flow cytometry to measure the percentages of naive CD45RAhigh/CD27high T cells. CDR1 and CDR2, per the germline V gene, are SQVTM and ANQGSEA. The CDR3 holds 15 amino acids from the cysteine to the phenylalanine. This entry keeps only the CDR3 DNA: 45 bases, framed from base 1. After removal of 4 bases from V and 6 bases from J, the junction retains 14 bases not matched to a gene.

The library was produced with 5' RACE. The listed sequencing device is Illumina HiSeq 2500. A second PCR of roughly 6 to 11 cycles was run with a J-beta primer mix and a sample-barcoded 5' primer. A unique molecular identifier was introduced onto each TCR beta cDNA molecule by a template-switch 5' adaptor carrying 12 random nucleotides. Each sample yielded at least 3 million CDR3-containing paired-end reads. The Mint cDNA synthesis kit, primed by a TRBC-specific oligonucleotide, was used to synthesize first-strand cDNA from all RNA. After uracil-DNA glycosylase treatment, a first 18-cycle PCR used universal primers M1SS and BC2_uni_R on all cDNA. On the study's bioinformatics: Normalization of each sample was performed by random selection of 1 million high-quality reads, each carrying a distinct molecular identifier. Instead of being binned into consensus sequences, reads with shared molecular identifiers were discarded. MiTCR, set to a Q25 quality threshold and the strictest error-elimination algorithm, was used for CDR3 identification, clonotype clustering and error correction. A nonparametric unseen species model with Euler transformation was used to estimate a lower bound on total TCR beta diversity. The public reads were quality trimmed at Q25 with fastp and then assembled into clones with MiXCR by TCRdb, keeping productive beta chains. Identical CDR3 proteins give one entry, which carries the most common genes and DNA. The authors' filters were not applied to this entry. The sample table records around 1,700,000 distinct CDR3 sequences; about 30% of these occur just once. 7.7% of the sample rests with the top ten.

This record belongs to a study of blood T cells in healthy people across ages (dated by TCRdb to the mid-2010s). For the wider study: In model experiments, roughly one uniquely barcoded TCR beta cDNA molecule per two T cells was captured by template switching. Using deep sequencing normalized with unique cDNA molecular identifiers, the study measured how TCR beta repertoire diversity changes with age. The donors were divided into four age groups: young (average approximately 17 years), middle-aged (about 39), aged (62) and long-lived (approximately 74). To avoid experimental bias, donors of different ages were spread randomly across the sequencing lanes. Using the same blood draw, the study looked at two additional independent replicas of 1 million unique cDNA reads for two donors, one aged 18 to 30 and the other aged 80 or older.

The full study reports these points: Estimates of total diversity based on one million sequenced T cells were considered lower bounds and underestimates. As age increased, observed TCR beta diversity per million T cells dropped in a roughly linear way, and a significant reduction was already evident by age 40. There was a strong correlation between observed TCR beta diversity and the percentage of naive T cells measured by flow cytometry. Donor CMV infection status was unknown, potentially confounding age-related changes in expanded clonotypes. Bulk unsorted PBMC profiling prevented conclusive comparison of naive and antigen-experienced compartments. Compared with the aged group, the long-lived group had more naive CD4+ T cells, fewer expanded clones and increased TCR diversity, a pattern suggesting age selection.

This clonotype was obtained from a woman aged 25-40 years in good health. The chain joins TRBV29-1 to TRBJ2-7, and 8 junctional nucleotides match TRBD1. Sample: blood. The nucleotide sequence is given as TGCAGCGTTGTCGGGCTTACGCAGGGGGCTATCGAGCAGTACTTC. This translates into CSVVGLTQGAIEQYF.